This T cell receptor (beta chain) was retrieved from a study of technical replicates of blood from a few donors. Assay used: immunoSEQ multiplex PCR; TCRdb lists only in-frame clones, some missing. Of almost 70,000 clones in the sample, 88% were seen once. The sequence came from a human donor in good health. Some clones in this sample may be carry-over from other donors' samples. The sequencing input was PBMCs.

Written as DNA, the CDR3 is TGTGCCATCATGGGGGGTAAGGGGGAGGGCACTGAAGCTTTCTTT. Encoded protein: CAIMGGKGEGTEAFF. The chain has TRBV10-3 and TRBJ1-1; tentatively, D is TRBD1 (6 bases). Germline CDR1 reads ENHRY; CDR2 reads SYGVKD. The CDR3 is 15 residues long. Trimming stripped 7 bases from V and 4 bases from J, with 19 bases between.